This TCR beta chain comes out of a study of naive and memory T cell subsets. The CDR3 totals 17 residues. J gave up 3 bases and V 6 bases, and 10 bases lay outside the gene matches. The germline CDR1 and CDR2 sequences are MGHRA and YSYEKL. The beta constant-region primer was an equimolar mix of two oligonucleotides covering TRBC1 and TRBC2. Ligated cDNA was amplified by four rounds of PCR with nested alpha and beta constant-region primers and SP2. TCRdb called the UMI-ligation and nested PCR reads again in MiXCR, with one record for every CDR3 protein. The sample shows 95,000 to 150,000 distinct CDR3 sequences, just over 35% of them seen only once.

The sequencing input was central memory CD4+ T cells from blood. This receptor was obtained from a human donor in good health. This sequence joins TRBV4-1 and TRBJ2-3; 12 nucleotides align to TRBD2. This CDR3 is CASRLASGRALTDTQYF. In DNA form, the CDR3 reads TGCGCCAGCAGGCTGGCTAGCGGGAGGGCCCTTACAGATACGCAGTATTTT.